One and the same sample provided the 11 T cell receptor beta chains below, sequenced in a study of human T cells and chemical hapten exposure. The time point was: patch test 1, 2 weeks after DPC sensitization. Sample treatment: therapeutic diphenylcyclopropenone sensitization with weekly scalp DPC. TCRdb re-called the RACE reads through MiXCR, storing one row per CDR3 protein. The repertoire holds approximately 90,000 distinct CDR3 sequences, with around 12% as singletons. The input for sequencing was whole blood, taken in connection with sensitization to the hapten diphenylcyclopropenone (DPC). These receptors all come from a woman between 35 and 50 years old with alopecia areata. Some clones in this sample may be carry-over from other donors' samples.

A few counts support this clonotype. This rearrangement joins TRBV11-2 to TRBJ1-4; no clear D gene. Germline CDR1 SGHAT, CDR2 FQNNGV. Trimming removed 3 bases from V and 3 bases from J, with 14 bases in between. The CDR3 is 16 amino acids. The CDR3 protein is CASSFSSTQANEKLFF. The CDR3 DNA reads as TGTGCCAGCAGCTTCTCCTCGACGCAGGCTAATGAAAAACTGTTTTTT.

This rearrangement joins TRBV6-6 to TRBJ2-1, with 9 bases that match TRBD2. CDR3 length equals 13 residues. Germline CDR1 and CDR2: MNHNY and SVGAGI (reference sequence). Trimming took 4 bases from V and 10 from J; bases not matched to a gene: 5. The CDR3 sequence: CASSSSGVGEQFF. The CDR3 DNA reads TGTGCCAGCAGTTCTAGCGGGGTTGGGGAGCAGTTCTTC.

CDR3 DNA sequence: TGTGCCAGCAGCCTACAGGGTCTGAATGAGCAGTTCTTC. It is translated as CASSLQGLNEQFF. This chain links TRBV2 with TRBJ2-1; the D gene is possibly TRBD1 (6 bases). The CDR3 runs 13 residues. Germline V lookup: CDR1 SNHLY, CDR2 FYNNEI. The V and J ends lost 6 bases and 7 bases respectively, with 13 bases between them.

This clonotype was observed at least ten times. This chain links TRBV27 with TRBJ2-5; D is perhaps TRBD1 (8 bases). CDR1 and CDR2 (germline): MNHEY, SMNVEV (reference sequence). This CDR3 spans 14 amino acids. Trimming left V 5 bases short and J 4 bases short, with 14 bases between. The CDR3 region has the DNA TGTGCCAGCAGTCTACAGGGGGGGCGAGAGACCCAGTACTTC. Residues: CASSLQGGRETQYF.

This clonotype was detected a few times. V usage is TRBV7-2 and J usage is TRBJ1-1; 7 nucleotides match TRBD1. Germline-derived CDR1 and CDR2 are SGHTA and FQGNSA. The CDR3 length is 14 residues. Trimming cost V 5 bases and J 4 bases; bases outside gene matches: 7. As DNA, the CDR3 is TGTGCCAGCAGCATACGACAGGGCAGCACTGAAGCTTTCTTT. Translating it yields CASSIRQGSTEAFF.

The rearrangement joins TRBV7-3 to TRBJ2-3; 9 bases are a match to TRBD2. The J segment lost 3 bases and the V segment lost 0 bases, leaving 7 bases of the junction unmatched. The CDR3 is 17 residues long. In germline, CDR1 is SGHTA, CDR2 FQGTGA. In DNA form, the CDR3 reads TGTGCCAGCAGCTTAACCGGGGCGGGAGGGCCTACAGATACGCAGTATTTT. This gives the protein CASSLTGAGGPTDTQYF.

In its sample, this clonotype was seen a few times. This chain links TRBV9 with TRBJ2-5, with TRBD1 matching over 8 bases. V gave up 3 bases and J gave up 6 bases; unmatched junction bases: 10. Looked up from germline, CDR1 is SGDLS and CDR2 is YYNGEE. The length of the CDR3 is 15 residues. CDR3 sequence reads: CASSAQPDRGKTQYF. The CDR3 DNA is TGTGCCAGCAGCGCACAGCCTGACAGGGGCAAGACCCAGTACTTC.

This chain links TRBV11-2 with TRBJ2-5; 9 nucleotides agree with TRBD2. Germline loops: CDR1 SGHAT, CDR2 FQNNGV. The CDR3 totals 13 residues. Trimming took 5 bases from V and 5 from J; bases not matched to a gene: 3. CDR3 protein: CASSISGRETQYF. The CDR3 DNA is TGTGCCAGCAGCATCAGCGGGAGGGAGACCCAGTACTTC.

V and J are TRBV20-1 and TRBJ2-5; D may be TRBD2 (7 bases). This CDR3 spans 17 amino acids. V lost 3 bases, J lost 0 bases, and 20 bases lay in between. From germline, CDR1 is DFQATT and CDR2 SNEGSKA (reference sequence). The CDR3: CSAREAGATVHQETQYF. The CDR3 DNA sequence: TGCAGTGCTAGGGAGGCGGGGGCAACGGTCCACCAAGAGACCCAGTACTTC.

This clonotype has only a few counts. This chain connects TRBV28 to TRBJ1-1, with a weak D call TRBD1 (5 bases). V lost 3 bases and J lost 0, with 17 bases in between. Germline CDR1 and CDR2: MDHEN and SYDVKM. This CDR3 has 17 residues. This chain's CDR3 is CASSFRQGLLLNTEAFF. CDR3 in DNA: TGTGCCAGCAGTTTTCGGCAGGGCCTCTTGCTGAACACTGAAGCTTTCTTT.

This clonotype was counted many times. CDR3 sequence: CSIYSGNTIYF. For the CDR3, the DNA is TGCAGCATTTACTCTGGAAACACCATATATTTT. The chain couples TRBV20-1 to TRBJ1-3; the D is unclear. Germline V lookup: CDR1 DFQATT, CDR2 SNEGSKA (reference sequence). CDR3 length equals 11 residues.